The 17 T cell receptor beta chains below come from one sample, sequenced in a study of human T cells and chemical hapten exposure. TCRdb used MiXCR to reprocess the RACE reads, holding one entry per CDR3 protein. The sample holds a few hundred thousand distinct CDR3 sequences, 6% to 7% seen once. As to time point: patch test 2, 6 weeks after DPC sensitization. Treatment specified: therapeutic diphenylcyclopropenone sensitization with weekly scalp DPC. This specimen was whole blood, taken in connection with sensitization to the hapten diphenylcyclopropenone (DPC). The receptor set was obtained from a woman under 30 with alopecia areata. Some clones in this sample may be carry-over from other donors' samples.

This clonotype occurred a few times. Here the CDR3 reads CASSSLASGEQFF. The CDR3 region has the DNA TGTGCCAGCAGTTCGCTAGCGAGTGGTGAGCAGTTCTTC. V and J are TRBV6-6 and TRBJ2-1, with D tentatively TRBD2 (6 bases). Germline V gene data show CDR1 as MNHNY and CDR2 as SVGAGI (reference sequence). Trimming pared 4 bases from V and 9 bases from J, leaving 13 bases between. CDR3 length: 13 residues.

This clonotype was detected ten times or more. CDR3 in amino acids: CASRPGASNEKLFF. As DNA, the CDR3 is TGTGCCAGCAGGCCGGGGGCTTCTAATGAAAAACTGTTTTTT. The rearrangement uses TRBV12-3 or TRBV12-4 and TRBJ1-4, with TRBD1 as a possible D gene (6 bases). There are 14 residues in the CDR3. Trimming left V 6 bases short and J 3 bases short, with 11 bases between.

This clonotype has just a few counts. The CDR3 here is CSAPDRGNEKLFF. The CDR3 DNA follows: TGCAGTGCTCCCGACAGGGGGAATGAAAAACTGTTTTTT. The rearrangement joins TRBV20-1 to TRBJ1-4, with TRBD1 matching 9 bases. V trimming: 5 bases; J trimming: 5 bases; junction bases outside the gene matches: 3. CDR1 and CDR2 (germline): DFQATT, SNEGSKA (reference sequence). The CDR3 contains 13 residues.

A few counts support this clonotype. The chain uses TRBV6-6 and TRBJ2-7; D possibly corresponds to TRBD1 (6 bases). The V gene lost 7 bases and the J gene lost 1 base, with 14 bases spanning the gap. The CDR3 has 14 residues. Germline CDR1 MNHNY, CDR2 SVGAGI (reference sequence). CDR3: CASIPGGSSYEQYF. The CDR3 DNA follows: TGTGCCAGCATCCCTGGGGGCAGTTCCTACGAGCAGTACTTC.

The table lists this clonotype with many counts. This chain joins TRBV13 and TRBJ1-3, with D possibly being TRBD1 (5 bases). V was shortened by 5 bases and J by 1 base, with 12 bases between the two germline ends. The germline V gene has CDR1 PRHDT and CDR2 FYEKMQ (reference sequence). CDR3 length: 15 amino acids. The CDR3 protein is CASSPETVSGNTIYF. In nucleotides, the CDR3 is TGTGCCAGCAGCCCAGAGACAGTGTCTGGAAACACCATATATTTT. The full variable domain, in which reference TRBV13 and TRBJ1-3 provide the parts outside the CDR3, is AAGVIQSPRHLIKEKRETATLKCYPIPRHDTVYWYQQGPGQDPQFLISFYEKMQSDKGSIPDRFSAQQFSDYHSELNMSSLELGDSALYFCASSPETVSGNTIYFGEGSWLTVV.

This clonotype was detected ten times or more. The chain joins TRBV12-3 or TRBV12-4 to TRBJ1-6; no clear D. V lost 1 base, J lost 5 bases, and 6 bases lay in between. The CDR3 is made up of 14 amino acids. CDR3 in amino acids: CASSLGPNNSPLHF. In nucleotides, the CDR3 is TGTGCCAGCAGTTTAGGACCAAATAATTCACCCCTCCACTTT.

This clonotype was detected ten times or more. The chain carries TRBV6-5 and TRBJ1-6; TRBD1 might be the D (5 bases). The germline CDR1 and CDR2 sequences are MNHEY and SVGAGI. This CDR3 region has 16 residues. Trimming pared 0 bases from V and 7 bases from J, leaving 13 bases between. The CDR3 is CASSYSRGVGNSPLHF. CDR3 DNA: TGTGCCAGCAGTTACTCGAGGGGAGTGGGGAATTCACCCCTCCACTTT.

This clonotype was picked up many times. The chain has TRBV7-2 and TRBJ1-1; 9 bases line up with TRBD1. This CDR3 comprises 13 residues. The germline V gene encodes CDR1 SGHTA and CDR2 FQGNSA. The ends lost 3 bases at V and 4 bases at J; junction bases unmatched: 0. CDR3 bases: TGTGCCAGCAGCTTGGACAGGGGCACTGAAGCTTTCTTT. This translates into CASSLDRGTEAFF.

The gene calls are TRBV12-3 or TRBV12-4 and TRBJ1-1, with TRBD1 as a possible D gene (5 bases). V lost 3 bases and J lost 0, with 11 bases in between. This CDR3 is 15 amino acids long. The CDR3 DNA follows: TGTGCCAGCAGTTTCGCCGCAGGGATGAACACTGAAGCTTTCTTT. Encoded protein: CASSFAAGMNTEAFF.

This clonotype was detected many times. V usage is TRBV13 and J usage is TRBJ1-2; D is perhaps TRBD1 (5 bases). The CDR3 consists of 15 residues. V dropped 4 bases and J dropped 4 bases, with 16 bases sitting between them. The germline V gene has CDR1 PRHDT and CDR2 FYEKMQ (reference sequence). DNA for the CDR3: TGTGCCAGCAGCTCAGGGACCTACAGGCCCTATGGCTACACCTTC. This codes for CASSSGTYRPYGYTF.

There are many counts of this clonotype. CDR3 in amino acids: CASSRGLDNEQFF. Written as DNA, the CDR3 is TGTGCCAGCAGCAGAGGGTTGGACAATGAGCAGTTCTTC. The chain uses TRBV11-3 and TRBJ2-1, with D tentatively TRBD2 (5 bases). The germline CDR1 and CDR2 sequences are SGHNT and YENEEA. V lost 5 bases, J lost 5 bases, and 10 bases lay in between. CDR3 length: 13 amino acids.

This chain links TRBV6-2 or TRBV6-3 with TRBJ2-5; D unresolved. The CDR3 is 11 amino acids. Germline values: CDR1 MNHEY, CDR2 SVGEGT. Trimming stripped 7 bases from V and 5 bases from J, with 8 bases between. Written as DNA, the CDR3 is TGTGCCAGCACCCCTGGGGAGACCCAGTACTTC. Translated: CASTPGETQYF.

This clonotype appeared a few times. The chain joins TRBV6-2 or TRBV6-3 to TRBJ2-7; D is tentatively TRBD1 or TRBD2 (5 bases each). CDR3 length: 14 residues. V lost 2 bases and J lost 5, with 13 bases in between. Germline CDR1 and CDR2: MNHEY and SVGEGT. DNA of the CDR3: TGTGCCAGCAGTTACGGGGGAGTCTCTCACGAGCAGTACTTC. Amino acids: CASSYGGVSHEQYF.

The chain employs TRBV4-3 and TRBJ1-2, with a possible D match to TRBD1 (5 bases). CDR3 length: 15 amino acids. CDR1 is LGHNA and CDR2 is YSLEER in the germline V gene. The ends were cut back, 0 bases at V and 6 bases at J, with 14 bases in the middle. The DNA of the CDR3 is TGCGCCAGCAGCCAAGATGTAGGGGCAAGTGATGGCTACACCTTC. Protein: CASSQDVGASDGYTF.

This clonotype was picked up many times. The rearrangement joins TRBV7-9 to TRBJ1-4, with D possibly TRBD1 on 6 matching bases. The CDR3 runs to 16 residues. V lost 2 bases, J lost 4 bases, and 14 bases lay in between. Germline lookup yields CDR1 SEHNR and CDR2 FQNEAQ (reference sequence). CDR3 sequence reads: CASSLSGDGINEKLFF. The CDR3 DNA follows: TGTGCCAGCAGCTTATCAGGGGACGGAATTAATGAAAAACTGTTTTTT.

To note about this clonotype: A junction boundary mismatches the germline segment, possibly from a read error. V gene TRBV28 combines with J gene TRBJ2-3; D remains unclear. Germline V CDR1 and CDR2: MDHEN, SYDVKM. The CDR3 loop spans 12 amino acids. CDR3 sequence reads: CASSLGTDTLYF. The CDR3 DNA is TGTGCCAGCAGTTTGGGCACAGATACGCTGTATTTT.

This clonotype has only a few counts. The gene calls are TRBV4-3 and TRBJ1-3; possibly TRBD1 for D (5 bases). The CDR3 consists of 15 residues. Trimming removed 4 bases from V and 0 bases from J, with 10 bases in between. Germline V gives CDR1 LGHNA, CDR2 YSLEER. The CDR3 coding sequence is TGCGCCAGCAGCCCCGGACACTTCTCTGGAAACACCATATATTTT. The encoded protein is CASSPGHFSGNTIYF.